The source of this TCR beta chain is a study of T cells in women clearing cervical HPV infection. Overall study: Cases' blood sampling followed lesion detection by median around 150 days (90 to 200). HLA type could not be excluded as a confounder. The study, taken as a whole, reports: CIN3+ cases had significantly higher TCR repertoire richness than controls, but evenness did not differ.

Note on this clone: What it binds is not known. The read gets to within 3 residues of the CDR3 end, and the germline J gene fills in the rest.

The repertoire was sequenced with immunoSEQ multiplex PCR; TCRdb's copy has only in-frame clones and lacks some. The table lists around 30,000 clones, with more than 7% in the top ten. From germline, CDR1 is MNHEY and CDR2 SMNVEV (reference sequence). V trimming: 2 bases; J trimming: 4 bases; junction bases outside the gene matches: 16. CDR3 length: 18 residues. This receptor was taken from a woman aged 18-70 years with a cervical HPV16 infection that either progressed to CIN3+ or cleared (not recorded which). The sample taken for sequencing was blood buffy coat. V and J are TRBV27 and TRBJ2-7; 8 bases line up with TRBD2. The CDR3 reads CASSLRSSGRVGRYEQYF. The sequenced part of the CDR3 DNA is TGTGCCAGCAGTTTACGGTCTAGCGGGCGAGTGGGTAGATACGAG.